A selection of T cell receptor beta chains follows, all from one sample in a study of cytomegalovirus exposure and HLA in healthy donors. Data came from immunoSEQ multiplex PCR; TCRdb stores just in-frame clones and leaves some out. This sample's table reports about 77,000 clones. Sequencing was carried out using PBMCs. The receptors stem from a man aged 45-60 years in good health and CMV-seropositive. CDR3s include the opening cysteine and the closing phenylalanine or tryptophan. Each record gives: D gene, V gene, J gene, CDR3 protein, CDR3 DNA. A D gene is named only where the DNA matches it firmly.

TRBD1	TRBV5-6	TRBJ2-1	CASSLPGQGRRNEQFF	TGTGCCAGCAGCTTGCCGGGACAGGGAAGGAGGAATGAGCAGTTCTTC
.	TRBV10-3	TRBJ1-1	CATSVGDTEAFF	TGTGCCACCTCAGTGGGAGACACTGAAGCTTTCTTT
.	TRBV19	TRBJ1-2	CASSPGRGNYGYTF	TGTGCCAGTAGTCCCGGACGGGGGAACTATGGCTACACCTTC
TRBD2	TRBV6-5	TRBJ2-5	CASSGLAGGQETQYF	TGTGCCAGCAGTGGACTAGCGGGGGGTCAAGAGACCCAGTACTTC
TRBD1	TRBV27	TRBJ2-6	CASMGDRATGANVLTF	TGTGCCAGCATGGGGGACAGGGCAACCGGGGCCAACGTCCTGACTTTC
TRBD1	TRBV25-1	TRBJ1-1	CASSEDRGYLGEAFF	TGTGCCAGCAGTGAGGACAGGGGGTACTTGGGTGAAGCTTTCTTT
.	TRBV5-1	TRBJ2-5	CASSLRARGPQETQYF	TGCGCCAGCAGCTTGAGAGCCCGCGGGCCCCAAGAGACCCAGTACTTC
.	TRBV19	TRBJ2-7	CASGNGGGPGEQYF	TGTGCCAGTGGGAATGGCGGGGGCCCCGGAGAGCAGTACTTC
.	TRBV27	TRBJ2-2	CASSFRRTDFTGELFF	TGTGCCAGCAGTTTTAGGCGGACAGATTTCACCGGGGAGCTGTTTTTT
TRBD2	TRBV5-1	TRBJ2-5	CASSVSGSGDTQETQYF	TGCGCCAGCAGCGTATCAGGAAGCGGGGATACCCAAGAGACCCAGTACTTC
.	TRBV6-1	TRBJ1-5	CASSTAGSNQPQHF	TGTGCCAGCAGTACAGCAGGGTCCAATCAGCCCCAGCATTTT
.	TRBV7-3	TRBJ2-3	CASSQGGGTDTQYF	TGTGCCAGCAGCCAAGGGGGGGGCACAGATACGCAGTATTTT
TRBD1	TRBV4-1	TRBJ1-1	CASSQGTGSAEAFF	TGCGCCAGCAGCCAGGGGACAGGGAGCGCTGAAGCTTTCTTT
TRBD2	TRBV4-2	TRBJ2-5	CASSQGTGLAEPRQETQYF	TGTGCCAGCAGCCAAGGAACGGGACTAGCCGAACCCCGTCAAGAGACCCAGTACTTC
.	TRBV6-6	TRBJ2-1	CASSYSRGDRNEQFF	TGTGCCAGCAGTTACTCACGAGGAGACCGGAATGAGCAGTTCTTC
.	TRBV7-3	TRBJ2-5	CASSQNWRETQYF	TGTGCCAGCAGCCAAAACTGGAGGGAGACCCAGTACTTC
TRBD1	TRBV19	TRBJ1-1	CASRPGTGGRDTEAFF	TGTGCCAGTAGACCTGGGACAGGGGGCCGGGACACTGAAGCTTTCTTT
.	TRBV2	TRBJ2-2	CASSRTAPNTGELFF	TGTGCCAGCTCCAGGACAGCCCCGAACACCGGGGAGCTGTTTTTT
.	TRBV10-3	TRBJ1-2	CAISGSRDGYTF	TGTGCCATCAGTGGGAGCCGAGATGGCTACACCTTC
.	TRBV2	TRBJ2-1	CASGAVNEQFF	TGTGCCAGCGGTGCCGTAAATGAGCAGTTCTTC